Detailed here is one T cell receptor beta chain. Its antigen is unknown. The CDR3 is 20 amino acids. This sample was taken from a study of OX40 agonist ivuxolimab in advanced cancers. General study points: Low levels of normalized T-cell clonal expansion also appeared in some nonresponders. Clones of CD4+ and CD8+ blood T cells grew by week 6 at doses of 0.1 to 3.0 mg/kg.

Sequencing was performed with immunoSEQ multiplex PCR; in TCRdb, only in-frame clones are kept and a portion is missing. Here the sample spans 25,000 to 30,000 clones, just under 80% being singletons. The rearrangement links TRBV21-1 to TRBJ1-1. TRBV21-1 is a pseudogene segment. The source material was CD4+ or CD8+ T cells sorted from blood, sampled in a trial of the OX40 agonist ivuxolimab. This receptor was obtained from an adult with an advanced solid tumor such as melanoma, head and neck, liver or kidney cancer. The CDR3 sequence: CASSKALIGLCVPRLPEAFF. The CDR3 DNA reads TGTGCCAGCAGCAAAGCGCTTATAGGACTCTGCGTCCCCAGGCTCCCTGAAGCTTTCTTT.